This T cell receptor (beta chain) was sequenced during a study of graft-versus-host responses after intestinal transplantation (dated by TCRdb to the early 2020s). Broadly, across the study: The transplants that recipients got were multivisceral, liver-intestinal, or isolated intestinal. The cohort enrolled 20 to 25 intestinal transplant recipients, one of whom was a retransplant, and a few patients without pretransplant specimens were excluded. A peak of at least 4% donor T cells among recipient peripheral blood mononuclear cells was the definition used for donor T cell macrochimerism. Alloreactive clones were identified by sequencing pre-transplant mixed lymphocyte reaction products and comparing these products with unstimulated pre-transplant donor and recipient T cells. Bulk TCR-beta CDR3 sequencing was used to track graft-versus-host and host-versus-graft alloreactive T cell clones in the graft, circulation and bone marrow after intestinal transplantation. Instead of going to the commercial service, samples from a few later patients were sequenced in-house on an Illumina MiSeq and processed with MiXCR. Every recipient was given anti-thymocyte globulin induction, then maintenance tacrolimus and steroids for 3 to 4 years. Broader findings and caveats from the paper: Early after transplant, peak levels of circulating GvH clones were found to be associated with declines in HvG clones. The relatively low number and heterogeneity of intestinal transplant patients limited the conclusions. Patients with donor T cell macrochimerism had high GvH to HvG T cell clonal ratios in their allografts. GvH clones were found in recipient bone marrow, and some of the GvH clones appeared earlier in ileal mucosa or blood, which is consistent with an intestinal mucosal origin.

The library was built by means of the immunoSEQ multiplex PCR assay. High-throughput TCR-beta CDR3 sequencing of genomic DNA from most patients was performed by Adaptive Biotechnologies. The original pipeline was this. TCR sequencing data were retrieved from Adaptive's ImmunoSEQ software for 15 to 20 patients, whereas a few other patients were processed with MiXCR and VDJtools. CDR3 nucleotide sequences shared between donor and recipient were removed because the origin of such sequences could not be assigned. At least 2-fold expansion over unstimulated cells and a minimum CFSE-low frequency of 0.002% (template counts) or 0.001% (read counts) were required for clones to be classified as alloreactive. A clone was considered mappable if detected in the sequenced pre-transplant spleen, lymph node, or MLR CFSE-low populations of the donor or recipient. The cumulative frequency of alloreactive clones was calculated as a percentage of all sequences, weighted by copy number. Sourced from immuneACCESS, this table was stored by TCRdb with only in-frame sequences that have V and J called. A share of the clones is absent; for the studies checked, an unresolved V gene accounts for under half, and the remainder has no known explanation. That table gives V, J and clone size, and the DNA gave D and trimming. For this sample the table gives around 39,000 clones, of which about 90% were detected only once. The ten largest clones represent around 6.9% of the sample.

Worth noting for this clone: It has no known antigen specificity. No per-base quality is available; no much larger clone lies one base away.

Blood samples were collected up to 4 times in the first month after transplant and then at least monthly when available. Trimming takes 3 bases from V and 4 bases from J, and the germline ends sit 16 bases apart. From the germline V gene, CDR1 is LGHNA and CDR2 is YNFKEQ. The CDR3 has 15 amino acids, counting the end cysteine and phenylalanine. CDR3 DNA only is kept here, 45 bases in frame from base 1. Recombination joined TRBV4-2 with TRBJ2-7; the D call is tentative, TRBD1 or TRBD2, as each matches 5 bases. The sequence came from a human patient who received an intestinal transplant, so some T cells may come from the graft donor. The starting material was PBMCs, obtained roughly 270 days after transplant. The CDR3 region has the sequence CASSHPGAGFYEQYF. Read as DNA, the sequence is TGTGCCAGCAGCCATCCCGGGGCAGGATTTTACGAGCAGTACTTC.